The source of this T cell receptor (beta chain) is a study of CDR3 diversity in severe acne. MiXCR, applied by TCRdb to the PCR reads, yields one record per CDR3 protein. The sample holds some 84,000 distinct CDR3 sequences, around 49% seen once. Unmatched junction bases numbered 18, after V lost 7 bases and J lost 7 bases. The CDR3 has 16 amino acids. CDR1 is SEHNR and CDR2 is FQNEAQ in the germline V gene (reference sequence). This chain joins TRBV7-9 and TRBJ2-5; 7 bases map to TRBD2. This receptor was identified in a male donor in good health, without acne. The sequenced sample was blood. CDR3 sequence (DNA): TGTGCCAGCACCCACCTTGCGGGAGCAGGGACGAGGACCCAGTACTTC. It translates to CASTHLAGAGTRTQYF.